The clone carrying this T cell receptor (beta chain) was seen ten or more times. The germline V gene has CDR1 DFQATT and CDR2 SNEGSKA (reference sequence). The V and J ends lost 3 bases and 4 bases respectively, with 12 bases between them. The CDR3 runs to 13 residues. This entry comes from a study of early T cells in non-severe SARS-CoV-2 infection. TCRdb fed the 5' RACE reads into MiXCR, producing one record per CDR3 protein. The table lists around 31,000 distinct CDR3 sequences, roughly 5.7% of them singletons. The sample comprised whole blood. The TCR originated in an adult who was a healthcare worker with PCR-confirmed SARS-CoV-2 infection or an uninfected control (not recorded which). V is TRBV20-1 and J is TRBJ2-5; no clear D. CDR3 nucleotides: TGCAGTGCTAGTCACACGGTTTTAGAGACCCAGTACTTC. This codes for CSASHTVLETQYF.